Sequencing of this TCR beta chain was carried out in a study of cytomegalovirus exposure and HLA in healthy donors. Regarding the study as a whole: Cytomegalovirus-associated TCR beta chains were listed, numbering 150 to 200.

PCR was performed using 60 Vbeta and 13 Jbeta primers. Produced via immunoSEQ multiplex PCR; TCRdb's table is partial and in-frame only. The table lists roughly 120,000 clones, 76% of them singletons. J was trimmed by 6 bases and V by 10 bases; bases with no gene match: 11. Germline V gene lookup returns CDR1 SNHLY and CDR2 FYNNEI. The CDR3 loop spans 14 amino acids. As concerns this clone: Antigen unknown.

This sequence joins TRBV2 and TRBJ2-1, with 8 bases matching TRBD1. This clonotype originated in a man younger than 45 in good health and CMV-seropositive. Specimen: PBMCs. For the CDR3, the DNA is TGTGCCATCCCGGACAGGGCGGGGTCCAATGAGCAGTTCTTC. It yields the protein CAIPDRAGSNEQFF.